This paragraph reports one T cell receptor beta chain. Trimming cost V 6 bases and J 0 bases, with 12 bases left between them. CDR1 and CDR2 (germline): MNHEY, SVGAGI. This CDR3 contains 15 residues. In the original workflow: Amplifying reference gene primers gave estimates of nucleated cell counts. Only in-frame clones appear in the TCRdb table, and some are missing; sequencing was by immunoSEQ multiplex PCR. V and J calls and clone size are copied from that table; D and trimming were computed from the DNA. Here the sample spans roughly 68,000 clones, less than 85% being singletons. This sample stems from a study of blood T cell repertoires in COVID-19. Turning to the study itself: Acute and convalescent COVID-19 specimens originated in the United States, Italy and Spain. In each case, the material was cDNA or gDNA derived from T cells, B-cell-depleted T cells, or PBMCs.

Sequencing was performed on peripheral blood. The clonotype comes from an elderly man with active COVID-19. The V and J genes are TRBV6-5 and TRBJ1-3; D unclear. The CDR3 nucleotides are TGTGCCAGCAGCTCCAGTTACCTCTCTGGAAACACCATATATTTT. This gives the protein CASSSSYLSGNTIYF.